This T cell receptor (beta chain) was found in a study of cytomegalovirus exposure and HLA in healthy donors. Study overall: There were about 85 million unique TCRs (from HLA-typed donors) in an early data release. Notes on the study in general: A later analysis showed TCR association rates differing by HLA locus, peaking at DRB1 and lowest at HLA-C. Using a false discovery rate of 0.05, a later analysis showed that fewer than 20,000 TCR beta sequences were associated with HLA alleles. A later analysis found that most CMV-associated TCR beta chains appeared HLA-restricted.

Regarding this clone: Its cognate antigen is unknown.

The CDR3 length is 16 residues. The J segment lost 3 bases and the V segment lost 3 bases, leaving 8 bases of the junction unmatched. The germline V gene encodes CDR1 LNHDA and CDR2 SQIVND (reference sequence). 13 Jbeta primers and 60 Vbeta primers were used for the PCR. Sequencing used immunoSEQ multiplex PCR; TCRdb keeps in-frame clones, though not all of them. The data contain some 130,000 clones, about 80% of them singletons. Sequencing was carried out using PBMCs. The rearrangement joins TRBV19 to TRBJ1-1, with TRBD1 matching over 9 bases. This TCR was recovered from a middle-aged woman in good health and CMV-seronegative. CDR3 bases: TGTGCCAGTAGTATCAAGGGCGGACAGGGGTACACTGAAGCTTTCTTT. Its translation is CASSIKGGQGYTEAFF.